The present T cell receptor (beta chain) was sequenced within a study of T cell clones after liver transplantation. In the study overall: Samples came from ITN030ST, which attempted immunosuppression withdrawal within 2 years of liver transplantation. Samples came pre-transplant, pre-randomization before withdrawal, and post-randomization after withdrawal ended. HCV positivity affected three of eight recipients; the rest lacked autoimmune or viral indications.

Profiling relied on immunoSEQ multiplex PCR, and the TCRdb table lists in-frame clones only, not all of them. The sample lists 45,000 to 60,000 clones; 70% to 80% were seen once. CD3+CD4+ and CD3+CD8+ cells were FACS-sorted from thawed unstimulated PBMCs. J was trimmed by 5 bases and V by 6 bases; bases with no gene match: 7. The germline V gene encodes CDR1 MNHEY and CDR2 SVGAGI. This CDR3 is 15 amino acids long. The source material was CD4+ T cells from blood, sampled at the approximately 15-month timepoint. V is TRBV6-5 and J is TRBJ2-1; 10 bases align to TRBD2. The clonotype originates from a human patient who received a liver transplant. The T cells may partly be graft donor cells. The CDR3 nucleotides are TGTGCCAGCAGCCTCAGCGGGAGGGCAGACAATGAGCAGTTCTTC. Amino acids: CASSLSGRADNEQFF.